This is a list of T cell receptor beta chains from one sample in a study of shared clonotypes between healthy human individuals. The repertoire was sequenced with immunoSEQ multiplex PCR; TCRdb's copy has only in-frame clones and lacks some. This sample has some 1,400,000 clones, with approximately 97% found just once. Sequenced material: naive CD4+ T cells sorted from blood. The receptors were sampled from a young man in good health. Both conserved end residues are trimmed from each CDR3. The order of the fields is CDR3 protein, CDR3 length, V gene, J gene, D gene, clone size. D genes are given only for firm matches. Size values are once, few and many counts, or a class for expanded clones, and some rows have none.

CDR3: ASSAPGSGEQF
length: 11
V: TRBV9
J: TRBJ2-1
D: -
size: once

CDR3: ASRPGTKIDTQY
length: 12
V: TRBV28
J: TRBJ2-3
D: TRBD2
size: -

CDR3: ASSLDRAQDEQY
length: 12
V: TRBV5-8
J: TRBJ2-7
D: TRBD1
size: -

CDR3: ASSRGLLNTEAF
length: 12
V: TRBV18
J: TRBJ1-1
D: -
size: -

CDR3: ASGGTADTQY
length: 10
V: TRBV10-2
J: TRBJ2-3
D: -
size: -

CDR3: ASRRISGREETQY
length: 13
V: TRBV11-2
J: TRBJ2-5
D: TRBD2
size: -

CDR3: ARSPIQAAVLNLQRWEDTQY
length: 20
V: TRBV5-3
J: TRBJ2-3
D: -
size: -

CDR3: ASSSRLAGVTWGETQY
length: 16
V: TRBV5-4
J: TRBJ2-5
D: TRBD2
size: -

CDR3: ASRPGQLYGYT
length: 11
V: TRBV11-2
J: TRBJ1-2
D: TRBD1
size: -

CDR3: ASSGGLAGVEQF
length: 12
V: TRBV18
J: TRBJ2-1
D: TRBD2
size: -

CDR3: ASSPSRYEQF
length: 10
V: TRBV27
J: TRBJ2-1
D: -
size: -

CDR3: ASSWGLAGGSGANVLT
length: 16
V: TRBV5-1
J: TRBJ2-6
D: TRBD2
size: -

CDR3: ATSRDAAYEQY
length: 11
V: TRBV15
J: TRBJ2-7
D: -
size: -

CDR3: ASSQRVLSYNEQF
length: 13
V: TRBV18
J: TRBJ2-1
D: -
size: -

CDR3: ATSRDRDRAYEQY
length: 13
V: TRBV15
J: TRBJ2-7
D: TRBD1
size: -

CDR3: ASSVALEDTQY
length: 11
V: TRBV6-4
J: TRBJ2-3
D: -
size: once

CDR3: ASSLAGGTYEQY
length: 12
V: TRBV28
J: TRBJ2-7
D: TRBD2
size: -

CDR3: ASGIAGDPGLEQY
length: 13
V: TRBV19
J: TRBJ2-7
D: TRBD2
size: -

CDR3: ASSLDRPGLAGYEQY
length: 15
V: TRBV7-2
J: TRBJ2-7
D: TRBD2
size: -

CDR3: ASGFKETQY
length: 9
V: TRBV5-1
J: TRBJ2-5
D: -
size: -

CDR3: ASSLVRSNTGELF
length: 13
V: TRBV5-6
J: TRBJ2-2
D: -
size: -

CDR3: ASSLTSGSGNEQF
length: 13
V: TRBV5-8
J: TRBJ2-1
D: TRBD2
size: -

CDR3: ASSSRGLGNQPQH
length: 13
V: TRBV6-5
J: TRBJ1-5
D: TRBD1
size: -

CDR3: ASSLGPYGETQY
length: 12
V: TRBV5-4
J: TRBJ2-5
D: -
size: -

CDR3: ASSLVGQTQY
length: 10
V: TRBV7-6
J: TRBJ2-5
D: -
size: -

CDR3: ASSLGAARGTYEQY
length: 14
V: TRBV28
J: TRBJ2-7
D: -
size: -

CDR3: ASSVGMGLNDEKLF
length: 14
V: TRBV9
J: TRBJ1-4
D: -
size: -

CDR3: ASSQQARVGETQY
length: 13
V: TRBV14
J: TRBJ2-5
D: -
size: -

CDR3: ASSQQGSGNQPQH
length: 13
V: TRBV7-9
J: TRBJ1-5
D: TRBD1
size: -

CDR3: ASSIRDTQETQY
length: 12
V: TRBV9
J: TRBJ2-5
D: -
size: -

CDR3: ASSQGFGWGYEQY
length: 13
V: TRBV14
J: TRBJ2-7
D: -
size: once

CDR3: ASRLSRGLMAF
length: 11
V: TRBV6-1
J: TRBJ1-1
D: -
size: -

CDR3: ASSDRGRTEAF
length: 11
V: TRBV27
J: TRBJ1-1
D: TRBD1
size: -

CDR3: AWSVGGSHNEQF
length: 12
V: TRBV30
J: TRBJ2-1
D: -
size: -

CDR3: SARENYEQY
length: 9
V: TRBV20-1
J: TRBJ2-7
D: -
size: -

CDR3: ASSSGGLPYEQY
length: 12
V: TRBV5-1
J: TRBJ2-7
D: -
size: -

CDR3: ATSRDPLVGGETQY
length: 14
V: TRBV15
J: TRBJ2-5
D: -
size: -

CDR3: SVERGDEQF
length: 9
V: TRBV29-1
J: TRBJ2-1
D: -
size: -

CDR3: ASSLVSSQSNQPQH
length: 14
V: TRBV7-2
J: TRBJ1-5
D: -
size: -

CDR3: ATSSRSGPKNIQY
length: 13
V: TRBV15
J: TRBJ2-4
D: -
size: -

CDR3: ASSGALQETQY
length: 11
V: TRBV9
J: TRBJ2-5
D: -
size: -

CDR3: ASSPGLTVSGNTIY
length: 14
V: TRBV14
J: TRBJ1-3
D: -
size: -

CDR3: ASSIRPGQGAYGYT
length: 14
V: TRBV9
J: TRBJ1-2
D: TRBD1
size: -

CDR3: ASSPVLQGDGAF
length: 12
V: TRBV18
J: TRBJ1-1
D: -
size: -

CDR3: ASSGGLAGYNEQF
length: 13
V: TRBV10-1
J: TRBJ2-1
D: TRBD2
size: few

CDR3: ASSTGITYEQY
length: 11
V: TRBV19
J: TRBJ2-7
D: -
size: -

CDR3: ASSPVGTGQF
length: 10
V: TRBV6-5
J: TRBJ2-1
D: TRBD1
size: -

CDR3: ASSEWTGRNQPQH
length: 13
V: TRBV18
J: TRBJ1-5
D: TRBD1
size: -

CDR3: ASSFTGRGDTQY
length: 12
V: TRBV7-9
J: TRBJ2-3
D: -
size: -

CDR3: ASRPGAAKNIQY
length: 12
V: TRBV2
J: TRBJ2-4
D: -
size: -

CDR3: ASSPTGDETQY
length: 11
V: TRBV5-5
J: TRBJ2-5
D: TRBD1
size: -

CDR3: ASSPREGQGANTGELF
length: 16
V: TRBV11-2
J: TRBJ2-2
D: TRBD1
size: -

CDR3: ASDKRTGGPGELF
length: 13
V: TRBV28
J: TRBJ2-2
D: TRBD1
size: -

CDR3: ASSLSGTQY
length: 9
V: TRBV5-6
J: TRBJ2-5
D: -
size: -

CDR3: ASSPLGGNLADTQY
length: 14
V: TRBV11-2
J: TRBJ2-3
D: -
size: -